The source of this TCR beta chain is a study of cytomegalovirus exposure and HLA in healthy donors. Study-wide points: Some highly shared sequence variants likely arose as a pipeline artifact. Apparent HLA restriction characterized most CMV-associated TCR beta chains in a later analysis.

Both 60 Vbeta primers and 13 Jbeta primers went into the PCR. Profiling relied on immunoSEQ multiplex PCR, and the TCRdb table lists in-frame clones only, not all of them. The sample gives roughly 130,000 clones, 65% to 90% of which show up once; around 11% is in the top ten. Looked up from germline, CDR1 is LNHDA and CDR2 is SQIVND (reference sequence). J lost 5 bases, V lost 6 bases, and 11 bases had no gene match. CDR3 length: 16 amino acids. Points on this clone: Its antigen is currently unknown.

The gene calls are TRBV19 and TRBJ2-2, with 8 nucleotides matching TRBD1. What was sequenced was PBMCs. This TCR was recovered from a male donor in good health and CMV-seropositive. The DNA of the CDR3 is TGTGCCAGTAGCCCGACAGGGGAGTTCTTAACCGGGGAGCTGTTTTTT. It codes for CASSPTGEFLTGELFF.